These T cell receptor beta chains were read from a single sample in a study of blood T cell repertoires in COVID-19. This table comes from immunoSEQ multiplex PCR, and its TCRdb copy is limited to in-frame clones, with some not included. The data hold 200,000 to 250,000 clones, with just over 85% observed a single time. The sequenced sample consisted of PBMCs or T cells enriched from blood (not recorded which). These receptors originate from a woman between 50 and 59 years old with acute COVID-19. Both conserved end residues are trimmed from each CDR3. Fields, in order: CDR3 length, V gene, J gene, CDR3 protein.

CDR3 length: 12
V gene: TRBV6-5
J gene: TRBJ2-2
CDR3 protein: ASRQGAITGELF

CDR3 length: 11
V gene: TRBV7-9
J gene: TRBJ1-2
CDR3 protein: ASTEDSNYGYT

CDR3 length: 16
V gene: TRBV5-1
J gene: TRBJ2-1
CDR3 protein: ASSLGTGTSLSYNEQF

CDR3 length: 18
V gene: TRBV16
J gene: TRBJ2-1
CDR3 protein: ASSQESSGRTRFSYNEQF

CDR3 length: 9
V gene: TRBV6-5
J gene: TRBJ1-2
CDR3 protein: ASSYQGSYT

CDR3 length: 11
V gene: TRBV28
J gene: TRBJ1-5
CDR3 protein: ASSLRLRQPQH

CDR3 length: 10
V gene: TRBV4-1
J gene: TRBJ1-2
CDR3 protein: ASSPTGFDYT

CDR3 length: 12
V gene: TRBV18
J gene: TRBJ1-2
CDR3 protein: ASSPSGQNYGYT

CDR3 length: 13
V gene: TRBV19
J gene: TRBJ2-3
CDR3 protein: ASSNQDSSTDTQY

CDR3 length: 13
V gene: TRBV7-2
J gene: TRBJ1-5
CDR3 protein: ASSGQGGLGQPQH

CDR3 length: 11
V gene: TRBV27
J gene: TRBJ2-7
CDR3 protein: ASSPTGSYEQY